This T cell receptor (beta chain) derives from a study of T-cell memory formation after mild COVID-19. Study as a whole: The study found TCR clusters largely donor specific. The study's findings and limits: Pre-infection memory held some responding clones, suggesting pre-existing cross-reactive T cells responded. The study found contracting CD4+ clones mainly in CM and EM and contracting CD8+ clones in EMRA. Specificity for SARS-CoV-2 was not confirmed among the second-wave clones peaking on day 37.

CDR3 length equals 12 residues. V lost 5 bases, J lost 2 bases, and 6 bases lay in between. In germline, CDR1 is SGHTA, CDR2 FQGNSA. TCRdb called the 5' RACE reads again in MiXCR, with one record for every CDR3 protein. The data contain about 44,000 distinct CDR3 sequences, 7.3% of them singletons. There are a few counts of this clonotype. Antigen: not known. The V and J genes are TRBV7-2 and TRBJ1-2; D uncertain. The source is a man between 18 and 35 years old who had mild COVID-19 (a few samples of this study predate the infection). Cell type and time point are not known. The sample taken for sequencing was PBMCs or a T cell subset sorted from them (not recorded which). CDR3 sequence (DNA): TGTGCCAGCAGCCATTCGAACTATGGCTACACCTTC. It is translated as CASSHSNYGYTF.